This T cell receptor beta chain was captured in a study of identical twins. Overall study results and limits: Beta clonotypes that were abundant in cord blood contained fewer insertions, a pattern absent from memory repertoires. There is a chance that invariant MAIT and iNKT cells partially muddied zero-insertion analyses. Donors were not followed over many years; analysis was cross-sectional.

With V trimmed by 6 bases and J by 2 bases, 9 bases remained unmatched. Germline assignment: CDR1 MGHRA and CDR2 YSYEKL. The CDR3 is 16 amino acids. As for this clonotype: Its specificity is unknown.

TCRdb re-called the 5' RACE reads through MiXCR, storing one row per CDR3 protein. The sample records roughly 1,500,000 distinct CDR3 sequences, around 33% being singletons. The rearrangement links TRBV4-1 to TRBJ2-3; TRBD2 aligns across 9 bases. The sequence derives from a newborn girl in good health. The sequenced sample consisted of cord blood. The CDR3 nucleotides are TGCGCCAGCAGTCACTCTAGCGGGGCCTTCACAGATACGCAGTATTTT. Its translation: CASSHSSGAFTDTQYF.